A selection of T cell receptor beta chains follows, all from one sample in a study of control samples from healthy donors and cancer patients. TCRdb keeps only in-frame clones here, not all; method: immunoSEQ multiplex PCR. The sample lists tens of thousands of clones; approximately 90% were seen once. Specimen: PBMCs. The receptors here all came from a woman aged 60 to 75 with head and neck cancer. Both conserved end residues are part of each CDR3. The D gene is left open where the match is weak.

J,V,length,D,DNA,CDR3
TRBJ2-1,TRBV7-8,17,-,TGTGCCAGCAGCTTAGCCATGGCGGGAAGCTCCTACAATGAGCAGTTCTTC,CASSLAMAGSSYNEQFF
TRBJ2-5,TRBV7-2,17,TRBD2,TGTGCCAGCAGCCCCGGCGGGGGTCGGGGTTTCAGGGAGACCCAGTACTTC,CASSPGGGRGFRETQYF
TRBJ2-3,TRBV5-1,16,-,TGCGCCAGCAGCTTGGAGATGCTGGCTAGCACAGATACGCAGTATTTT,CASSLEMLASTDTQYF
TRBJ1-4,TRBV5-1,14,TRBD1,TGCGCCAGCAACTCGGGACAGGTAGATGAAAAACTGTTTTTT,CASNSGQVDEKLFF
TRBJ2-3,TRBV7-3,13,-,TGTGCCAGCAGCCAAGACTCCACAGATACGCAGTATTTT,CASSQDSTDTQYF
TRBJ1-5,TRBV11-2,13,-,TGTGCCAGCAGCATCGCCGCTCATCAGCCCCAGCATTTT,CASSIAAHQPQHF
TRBJ2-5,TRBV18,15,-,TGTGCCAGCTCACCCCGGAGAGGGGAGACAGAGACCCAGTACTTC,CASSPRRGETETQYF
TRBJ2-2,TRBV5-8,17,-,TGTGCCAGCACAATAACCGGGGTTCTAGCGAACACCGGGGAGCTGTTTTTT,CASTITGVLANTGELFF
TRBJ2-7,TRBV6-2/TRBV6-3,17,TRBD2,TGTGCCAGCAGTTACCCCCTAGCGGGAGGGTACAATGACGAGCAGTACTTC,CASSYPLAGGYNDEQYF
TRBJ1-5,TRBV5-4,16,-,TGTGCCAGCAGCATTATGATGGAGGGAAGCAATCAGCCCCAGCATTTT,CASSIMMEGSNQPQHF
TRBJ1-5,TRBV6-5,12,-,TGTGCCAGCAGTTACCTAGGACAGCCCCAGCATTTT,CASSYLGQPQHF
TRBJ1-2,TRBV27,13,-,TGTGCCAGCAGTCCCTGGAACAGCGATGGCTACACCTTC,CASSPWNSDGYTF
TRBJ2-2,TRBV19,15,-,TGTGCCAGTAGTAGAGACAGTACGAACACCGGGGAGCTGTTTTTT,CASSRDSTNTGELFF
TRBJ2-3,TRBV7-6,15,TRBD2,TGTGCCAGCAGGACCCAGGCGGGGGGCACAGATACGCAGTATTTT,CASRTQAGGTDTQYF
TRBJ2-1,TRBV7-2,14,-,TGTGCCAGCAGCGTGCAGGGACTGTACAATGAGCAGTTCTTC,CASSVQGLYNEQFF
TRBJ2-7,TRBV27,11,TRBD2,TGTGCCAGCAGCTTTGGGACTACGATGTACTTC,CASSFGTTMYF
TRBJ2-7,TRBV30,17,-,TGTGCCTGGAGTCCCTTTCTCAGGGCCGACAGGCCCTACGAGCAGTACTTC,CAWSPFLRADRPYEQYF
TRBJ2-5,TRBV5-6,15,TRBD1,TGTGCCAGCAGCTCCTCGGGGACAGGGTTTGAGACCCAGTACTTC,CASSSSGTGFETQYF
TRBJ1-4,TRBV10-3,14,-,TGTGCCATCAGTTCGGGACGGAAAAATGAAAAACTGTTTTTT,CAISSGRKNEKLFF
TRBJ1-6,TRBV25-1,14,-,TGTGCCAGCAGCTTCATTCCTAGGGGTTCACCCCTCCACTTT,CASSFIPRGSPLHF
TRBJ2-7,TRBV5-4,14,-,TGTGCCAGCAGCTTGGACGTCGGGGGCGGCGAGCAGTACTTC,CASSLDVGGGEQYF
TRBJ1-2,TRBV9,13,-,TGTGCCAGCAGCTCCTGGCGACAGGATGGCTACACCTTC,CASSSWRQDGYTF
TRBJ2-1,TRBV7-6,15,-,TGTGCCAGCAGCCCCGGGAGAGGGGTCTACAATGAGCAGTTCTTC,CASSPGRGVYNEQFF
TRBJ1-6,TRBV19,15,TRBD1,TGTGCCAGTAGTATTAGGGACAGGGGACCTTCACCCCTCCACTTT,CASSIRDRGPSPLHF
TRBJ1-1,TRBV27,15,TRBD1,TGTGCCAGCAGTTTCTCGGGACAGAGGAACACTGAAGCTTTCTTT,CASSFSGQRNTEAFF
TRBJ1-1,TRBV19,14,-,TGTGCCAGTAGTCCCCGACAGGAGAACACTGAAGCTTTCTTT,CASSPRQENTEAFF
TRBJ1-5,TRBV3-1/TRBV3-2,14,TRBD1,TGTGCCAGCAGCCTTACAGGGGTAAATCAGCCCCAGCATTTT,CASSLTGVNQPQHF